This TCR beta chain was obtained from a study of blood T cell repertoires in COVID-19. Turning to the study itself: Samples representing acute and convalescent COVID-19 were sourced from the United States, Italy and Spain.

In the authors' methods: Amplification from reference gene primers served as the basis for estimated nucleated cell counts. Sequencing used immunoSEQ multiplex PCR; TCRdb keeps in-frame clones, though not all of them. The V and J calls and clone size are taken from that table; D and trimming were inferred from the DNA. This sample has over 85,000 clones, with 84% found just once. Looked up from germline, CDR1 is SGHNT and CDR2 is YYREEE (reference sequence). V was pared by 4 bases and J by 2 bases, with 8 bases of the junction left unmatched. This CDR3 spans 15 amino acids. This TCR derives from a man aged 55-75 years with acute or convalescent COVID-19. The V and J genes are TRBV5-4 and TRBJ2-5; 7 nucleotides agree with TRBD2. Sequencing used peripheral blood. The DNA for the CDR3 is TGTGCCAGCAGCCAGTCTCCAGCGGGGCAAGAGACCCAGTACTTC. This codes for CASSQSPAGQETQYF.